These T cell receptor beta chains were read from a single sample in a study of blood T cell repertoires in COVID-19. Using immunoSEQ multiplex PCR, the repertoire was profiled, and TCRdb retains in-frame clones only, with some absent. The table records some 300,000 clones, about 88% of them present only once. Material for sequencing was PBMCs or T cells enriched from blood (not recorded which). The receptors were sampled from a woman aged 60-75 years in a cohort exposed to, infected with or recovered from COVID-19 (not recorded which). Each CDR3 is given with its conserved first and last residue. Each record gives: V gene, D gene, J gene, clone size, CDR3 DNA, CDR3 protein. A D gene is named only where the DNA matches it firmly. Rows may omit the clone size; those that give it use once, few, many or a size class.

V: TRBV19; D: TRBD1; J: TRBJ1-5; size: -; DNA: TGTGCCAGTAGCCCTCTGACAGGGATTGGCAATCAGCCCCAGCATTTT; CDR3: CASSPLTGIGNQPQHF
V: TRBV6-5; D: -; J: TRBJ1-2; size: -; DNA: TGTGCCAGCAGTTACAGGGCAGGGCCGGCCCTTGGAGGCTACACCTTC; CDR3: CASSYRAGPALGGYTF
V: TRBV5-6; D: TRBD1; J: TRBJ2-3; size: -; DNA: TGTGCCAGCAGCTTGGACAGGGGTTGGAGCACAGATACGCAGTATTTT; CDR3: CASSLDRGWSTDTQYF
V: TRBV6-6; D: -; J: TRBJ1-2; size: -; DNA: TGTGCCAGCAGCGCGGGAGACCAAAACTATGGCTACACCTTC; CDR3: CASSAGDQNYGYTF
V: TRBV7-9; D: -; J: TRBJ1-1; size: once; DNA: TGTGCCAGCAGCCCCCGACAGGCTAACACTGAAGCTTTCTTT; CDR3: CASSPRQANTEAFF
V: TRBV28; D: TRBD2; J: TRBJ2-5; size: -; DNA: TGTGCCAGCAGCCCTAGCGGGAGGAGAGAGACCCAGTACTTC; CDR3: CASSPSGRRETQYF
V: TRBV30; D: -; J: TRBJ2-7; size: -; DNA: TGTGCCTGGACGTCTGGGGGGACGGCGTCCTACGAGCAGTACTTC; CDR3: CAWTSGGTASYEQYF
V: TRBV6-2/TRBV6-3; D: TRBD1; J: TRBJ1-5; size: few; DNA: TGTGCCAGCAGTTACGTGACAGGGGGCTATTCCAATCAGCCCCAGCATTTT; CDR3: CASSYVTGGYSNQPQHF
V: TRBV5-4; D: -; J: TRBJ2-7; size: -; DNA: TGTGCCAGCAGCAAAATCTACTCCCCCGAGCAGTACTTC; CDR3: CASSKIYSPEQYF
V: TRBV4-1; D: -; J: TRBJ2-7; size: -; DNA: TGCGCCAGCAGCCATCCCGGACTGCTCTCCTACGAGCAGTACTTC; CDR3: CASSHPGLLSYEQYF
V: TRBV5-4; D: -; J: TRBJ2-7; size: -; DNA: TGTGCCAGCAGCTTGAGGGGCAGCTACGAGCAGTACTTC; CDR3: CASSLRGSYEQYF
V: TRBV18; D: TRBD2; J: TRBJ2-7; size: -; DNA: TGTGCCAGCTCACCACCAGGACTAGCGTACGAGCAGTACTTC; CDR3: CASSPPGLAYEQYF
V: TRBV7-2; D: TRBD1; J: TRBJ1-2; size: -; DNA: TGTGCCAGCAGCTTGGGCGGACAGGGGCTAGCCTATGGCTACACCTTC; CDR3: CASSLGGQGLAYGYTF
V: TRBV28; D: -; J: TRBJ1-5; size: -; DNA: TGTGCCAGCAGTCGAATAGAGGGGGATCAGCCCCAGCATTTT; CDR3: CASSRIEGDQPQHF
V: TRBV7-8; D: -; J: TRBJ2-2; size: -; DNA: TGTGCCAGCAGCCCGGACTTGTTGGGGGAGCTGTTTTTT; CDR3: CASSPDLLGELFF
V: TRBV21-1; D: -; J: TRBJ2-1; size: -; DNA: TGTGCCAGCAGCAATGTGAAGGGGACAGGGTCAGCAAATGAGCAGTTCTTC; CDR3: CASSNVKGTGSANEQFF
V: TRBV5-4; D: -; J: TRBJ2-7; size: once; DNA: TGTGCCAGCAGCCGGACTGGATTCTACGAGCAGTACTTC; CDR3: CASSRTGFYEQYF
V: TRBV6-5; D: TRBD1; J: TRBJ1-1; size: -; DNA: TGTGCCAGCAGTCGACGGACAGGGGCGAACACTGAAGCTTTCTTT; CDR3: CASSRRTGANTEAFF
V: TRBV7-3; D: TRBD2; J: TRBJ2-7; size: -; DNA: TGTGCCAGCAGCCAAGCCGGACTAGCAAAAACCTACGAGCAGTACTTC; CDR3: CASSQAGLAKTYEQYF
V: TRBV6-6; D: -; J: TRBJ2-7; size: -; DNA: TGTGCCAGCAGTTACGGAAAGACAGCTTACGAGCAGTACTTC; CDR3: CASSYGKTAYEQYF
V: TRBV2; D: -; J: TRBJ1-2; size: -; DNA: TGTGCCAGCAGTGAATGGTCAGAGGCTAACTATGGCTACACCTTC; CDR3: CASSEWSEANYGYTF
V: TRBV2; D: TRBD2; J: TRBJ2-5; size: -; DNA: TGTGCCAGCAGTGGGACTAGCGGGTACGGAGAGACCCAGTACTTC; CDR3: CASSGTSGYGETQYF
V: TRBV2; D: -; J: TRBJ2-2; size: -; DNA: TGTGCCAGCGTGGGACACCGGAACACCGGGGAGCTGTTTTTT; CDR3: CASVGHRNTGELFF
V: TRBV7-9; D: -; J: TRBJ1-6; size: -; DNA: TGTGCCAGCAGCTTATCTGGACGGGGGTCACCCCTCCACTTT; CDR3: CASSLSGRGSPLHF
V: TRBV21-1; D: -; J: TRBJ2-7; size: few; DNA: TGTGCCAGCAGCAAAAAGGGGGCTAGCGGGAGGCCCAGCTCCTACGAGCAGTACTTC; CDR3: CASSKKGASGRPSSYEQYF
V: TRBV6-1; D: -; J: TRBJ1-2; size: -; DNA: TGTGCCAGCAGTGAAGCTCAGGTTGGCTACACCTTC; CDR3: CASSEAQVGYTF
V: TRBV6-5; D: -; J: TRBJ1-4; size: -; DNA: TGTGCCAGCAGTTACTCGAAAAACAGAATCGAAAAACTGTTTTTT; CDR3: CASSYSKNRIEKLFF
V: TRBV14; D: -; J: TRBJ2-7; size: -; DNA: TGTGCCAGCAGCCAAGAGCGGGGACCCTACGAGCAGTACTTC; CDR3: CASSQERGPYEQYF
V: TRBV18; D: TRBD1; J: TRBJ2-7; size: -; DNA: TGTGCCAGCTCACCACAGCCGGGACAGCGCACCGGGGACGCCTCAGTTTCCGGCGAGCAGTACTTC; CDR3: CASSPQPGQRTGDASVSGEQYF
V: TRBV7-9; D: TRBD1; J: TRBJ1-3; size: few; DNA: TGTGCCAGCAGCTTAGAATCCGGGACAGCCATCTCTGGAAACACCATATATTTT; CDR3: CASSLESGTAISGNTIYF
V: TRBV29-1; D: TRBD1; J: TRBJ2-7; size: once; DNA: TGCAGCGTTGCAAAGGACAGGGGGCGTGAGCAGTACTTC; CDR3: CSVAKDRGREQYF
V: TRBV7-8; D: -; J: TRBJ1-2; size: -; DNA: TGTGCCAGCAGCTTAGAACCCCGGGACACCAACCTCTATGGCTACACCTTC; CDR3: CASSLEPRDTNLYGYTF
V: TRBV28; D: -; J: TRBJ1-3; size: -; DNA: TGTGCCAGCTCAACCGGAGGGGCGGGGAACTCTGGAAACACCATATATTTT; CDR3: CASSTGGAGNSGNTIYF
V: TRBV27; D: TRBD1; J: TRBJ1-2; size: -; DNA: TGTGCCAGCAGTTTCTTGGGACAGGGGGCGAATGGCTACACCTTC; CDR3: CASSFLGQGANGYTF
V: TRBV11-2; D: TRBD2; J: TRBJ2-1; size: -; DNA: TGTGCCAGCAGCTTAGAACTCCCCTTAGCGGGACAAGGCCATGAGCAGTTCTTC; CDR3: CASSLELPLAGQGHEQFF
V: TRBV7-9; D: TRBD2; J: TRBJ2-1; size: -; DNA: TGTGCCAGCAGCCCCGGGACTAGCCCCCACAATGAGCAGTTCTTC; CDR3: CASSPGTSPHNEQFF
V: TRBV9; D: -; J: TRBJ2-2; size: once; DNA: TGTGCCAGCAGCTCCCCAGGGAGGGGGGAGCTGTTTTTT; CDR3: CASSSPGRGELFF
V: TRBV2; D: -; J: TRBJ1-5; size: -; DNA: TGTGCCAGCACCCGACAGACTTATAGCAATCAGCCCCAGCATTTT; CDR3: CASTRQTYSNQPQHF
V: TRBV5-1; D: -; J: TRBJ1-1; size: -; DNA: TGCGCCAGCAGTTACTCGGCCACAGGTACCAACACTGAAGCTTTCTTT; CDR3: CASSYSATGTNTEAFF
V: TRBV7-3; D: -; J: TRBJ2-1; size: -; DNA: TGTGCCAGCAGCTTACTACTTAGCTCCTACAATGAGCAGTTCTTC; CDR3: CASSLLLSSYNEQFF
V: TRBV4-1; D: TRBD2; J: TRBJ2-1; size: -; DNA: TGCGCCAGCAGCCAAGCTCTAGCGGGAGGTTACAATGAGCAGTTCTTC; CDR3: CASSQALAGGYNEQFF
V: TRBV7-2; D: -; J: TRBJ1-2; size: -; DNA: TGTGCCAGCAGCTTAGGGACTGGGGATAACTATGGCTACACCTTC; CDR3: CASSLGTGDNYGYTF
V: TRBV27; D: TRBD2; J: TRBJ2-7; size: -; DNA: TGTGCCAGCAGTTTATCGTTTTCGACTAGCGGGAGATCCTACGAGCAGTACTTC; CDR3: CASSLSFSTSGRSYEQYF
V: TRBV7-3; D: TRBD2; J: TRBJ2-2; size: -; DNA: TGTGCCAGCAGCTCACTAGCGGGAGGTATTCGGAACACCGGGGAGCTGTTTTTT; CDR3: CASSSLAGGIRNTGELFF
V: TRBV18; D: TRBD2; J: TRBJ2-3; size: -; DNA: TGTGCCAGCTCACCAGAAGCGGGAGGGTCAGATACGCAGTATTTT; CDR3: CASSPEAGGSDTQYF
V: TRBV6-5; D: -; J: TRBJ1-2; size: -; DNA: TGTGCCAGCAGCGGGTCTGGTGGCTACACCTTC; CDR3: CASSGSGGYTF
V: TRBV2; D: -; J: TRBJ1-2; size: -; DNA: TGTGCCAGCAGGGAATACGGCTATGGCTACACCTTC; CDR3: CASREYGYGYTF
V: TRBV29-1; D: -; J: TRBJ1-1; size: -; DNA: TGCAGCGTTGAACAGGGAGGGAACGCTTTCTTT; CDR3: CSVEQGGNAFF
V: TRBV7-3; D: TRBD1; J: TRBJ2-5; size: -; DNA: TGTGCCAGCAGGGAACAGGGGGACGAGACCCAGTACTTC; CDR3: CASREQGDETQYF
V: TRBV10-2; D: -; J: TRBJ2-1; size: -; DNA: TGCGCCAGCACCGAAGGGGGGGGAAATGAGCAGTTCTTC; CDR3: CASTEGGGNEQFF
V: TRBV7-2; D: TRBD2; J: TRBJ2-1; size: -; DNA: TGTGCCAGCAGCTCCCATCGCTGGACTAGTTCATGGAATGAGCAGTTCTTC; CDR3: CASSSHRWTSSWNEQFF
V: TRBV24-1; D: -; J: TRBJ2-1; size: -; DNA: TGTGCCACCAGTGGTCGCGGCTACAATGAGCAGTTCTTC; CDR3: CATSGRGYNEQFF